The 5 T cell receptor beta chains in this list originate from one sample, sequenced in a study of T cells in Graves' hyperthyroidism and ophthalmopathy. The source material, RNA transcripts, was used to amplify TCR beta CDR3 regions. TCR CDR3 regions were first amplified by RT-PCR with HTBI primers. TCRdb re-called the multiplex PCR reads with MiXCR, one entry per CDR3 protein. The sample holds roughly 200,000 distinct CDR3 sequences, approximately 20% seen once. Sequencing was carried out using blood. Source of these receptors: a man aged 35 to 55 with Graves' hyperthyroidism.

This clonotype was observed at least ten times. The V call is TRBV28, the J call TRBJ1-2; D perhaps matches TRBD1 (6 bases). Deletions cut 6 bases from V and 8 bases from J, with 16 bases between. This CDR3 has 13 residues. Germline CDR1 is MDHEN and CDR2 is SYDVKM. CDR3 DNA: TGTGCCAGCAGGCCGGGACACGAGGGCGGCTACACCTTC. It specifies CASRPGHEGGYTF.

The sample holds many counts of this clonotype. The V call is TRBV4-3, the J call TRBJ2-7, with D unresolved. This CDR3 is 15 amino acids long. Germline V CDR1 and CDR2: LGHNA, YSLEER. With 0 bases removed from V and 3 bases from J, the gap between germline ends came to 12 bases. CDR3 sequence: CASSQDPGSRYEQYF. CDR3 DNA: TGCGCCAGCAGCCAAGATCCTGGCAGCCGCTACGAGCAGTACTTC.

Ten or more counts support this clonotype. The V call is TRBV28, the J call TRBJ1-2, with no clear D. The CDR3 extends over 14 amino acids. Germline lookup yields CDR1 MDHEN and CDR2 SYDVKM. V was shortened by 1 base and J by 4 bases, with 10 bases between the two germline ends. The CDR3 reads CASSLSFPSYGYTF. CDR3 DNA: TGTGCCAGCAGTTTATCTTTTCCTAGCTATGGCTACACCTTC.

The V call is TRBV5-4, the J call TRBJ2-4, with D possibly matching TRBD2 (7 bases). V lost 2 bases and J 4 bases, leaving 10 bases between the germline ends. CDR3 length equals 14 residues. Germline V lookup: CDR1 SGHNT, CDR2 YYREEE (reference sequence). CDR3 in DNA: TGTGCCAGCAGCTTACGGGGGGCGAAAAACATTCAGTACTTC. Its protein product is CASSLRGAKNIQYF.

In this sample, this clonotype turned up once. This rearrangement joins TRBV7-3 to TRBJ2-1; TRBD2 might be the D (6 bases). Germline-derived CDR1 and CDR2 are SGHTA and FQGTGA. CDR3 length equals 16 residues. V lost 0 bases, J lost 9 bases, and 18 bases lay in between. The CDR3 bases are TGTGCCAGCAGCTTAACTGGGCCCCTTCCGCGGGGTGAGCAGTTCTTC. It is translated as CASSLTGPLPRGEQFF.